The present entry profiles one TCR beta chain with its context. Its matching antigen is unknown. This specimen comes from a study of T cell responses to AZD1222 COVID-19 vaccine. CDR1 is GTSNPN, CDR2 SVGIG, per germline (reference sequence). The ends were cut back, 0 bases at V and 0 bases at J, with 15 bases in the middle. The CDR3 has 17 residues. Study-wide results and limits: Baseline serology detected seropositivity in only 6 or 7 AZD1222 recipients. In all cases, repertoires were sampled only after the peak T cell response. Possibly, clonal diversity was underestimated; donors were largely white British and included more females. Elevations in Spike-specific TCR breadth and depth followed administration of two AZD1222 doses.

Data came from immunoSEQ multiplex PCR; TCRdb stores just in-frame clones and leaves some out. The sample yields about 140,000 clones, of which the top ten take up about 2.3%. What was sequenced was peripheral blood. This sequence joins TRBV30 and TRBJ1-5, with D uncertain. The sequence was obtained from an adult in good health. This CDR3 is CAWSVRRSDSSNQPQHF. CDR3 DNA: TGTGCCTGGAGTGTACGGCGGTCAGACTCTAGCAATCAGCCCCAGCATTTT. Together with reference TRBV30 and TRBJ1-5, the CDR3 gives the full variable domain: SQTIHQWPATLVQPVGSPLSLECTVEGTSNPNLYWYRQAAGRGLQLLFYSVGIGQISSEVPQNLSASRPQDRQFILSSKKLLLSDSGFYLCAWSVRRSDSSNQPQHFGDGTRLSIL.